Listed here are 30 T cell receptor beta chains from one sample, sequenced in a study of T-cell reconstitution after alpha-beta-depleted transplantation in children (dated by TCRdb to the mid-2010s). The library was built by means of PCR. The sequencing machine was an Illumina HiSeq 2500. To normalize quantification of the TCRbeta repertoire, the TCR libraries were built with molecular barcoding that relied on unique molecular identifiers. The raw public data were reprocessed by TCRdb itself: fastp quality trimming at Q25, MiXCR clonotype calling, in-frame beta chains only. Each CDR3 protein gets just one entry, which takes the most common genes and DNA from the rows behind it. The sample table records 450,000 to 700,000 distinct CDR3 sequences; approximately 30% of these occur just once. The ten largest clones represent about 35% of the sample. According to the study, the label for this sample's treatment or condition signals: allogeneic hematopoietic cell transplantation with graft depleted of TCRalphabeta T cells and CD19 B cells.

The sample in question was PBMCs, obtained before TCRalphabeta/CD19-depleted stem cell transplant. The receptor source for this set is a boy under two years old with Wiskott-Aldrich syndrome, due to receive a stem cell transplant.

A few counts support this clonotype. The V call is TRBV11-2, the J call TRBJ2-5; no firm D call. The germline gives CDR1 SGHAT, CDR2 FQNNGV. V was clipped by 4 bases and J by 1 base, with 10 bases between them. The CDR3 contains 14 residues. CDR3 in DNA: TGTGCCAGCAGCTCCTGGTCGGTCCAAGAGACCCAGTACTTC. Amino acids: CASSSWSVQETQYF. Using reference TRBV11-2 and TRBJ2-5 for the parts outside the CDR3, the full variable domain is EAGVAQSPRYKIIEKRQSVAFWCNPISGHATLYWYQQILGQGPKLLIQFQNNGVVDDSQLPKDRFSAERLKGVDSTLKIQPAKLEDSAVYLCASSSWSVQETQYFGPGTRLLVL.

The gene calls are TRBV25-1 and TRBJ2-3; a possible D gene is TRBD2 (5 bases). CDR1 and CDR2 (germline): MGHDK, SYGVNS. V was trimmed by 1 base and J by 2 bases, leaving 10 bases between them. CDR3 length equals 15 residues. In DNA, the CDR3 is TGTGCCAGCAGTGAATCTGGGAGAATCACAGATACGCAGTATTTT. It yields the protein CASSESGRITDTQYF.

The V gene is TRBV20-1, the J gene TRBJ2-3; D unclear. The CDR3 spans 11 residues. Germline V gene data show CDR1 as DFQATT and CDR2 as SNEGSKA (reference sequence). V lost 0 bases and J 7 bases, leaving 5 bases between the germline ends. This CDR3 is CSARDHNTQYF. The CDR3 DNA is TGCAGTGCTAGAGATCATAATACGCAGTATTTT.

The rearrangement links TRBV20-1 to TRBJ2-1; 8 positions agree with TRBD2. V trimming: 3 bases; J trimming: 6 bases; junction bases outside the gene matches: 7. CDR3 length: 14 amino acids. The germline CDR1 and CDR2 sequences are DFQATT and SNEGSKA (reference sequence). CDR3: CSASPPAGVNEQFF. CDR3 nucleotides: TGCAGTGCTAGCCCCCCAGCGGGAGTCAATGAGCAGTTCTTC.

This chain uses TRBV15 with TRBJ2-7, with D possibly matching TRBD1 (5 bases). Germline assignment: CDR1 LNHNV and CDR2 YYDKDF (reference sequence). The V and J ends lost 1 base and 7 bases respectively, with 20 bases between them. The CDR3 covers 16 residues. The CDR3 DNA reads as TGTGCCACCAGCAGAGCCCATAGGGGTTCATTTAGAGAGCAGTACTTC. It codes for CATSRAHRGSFREQYF.

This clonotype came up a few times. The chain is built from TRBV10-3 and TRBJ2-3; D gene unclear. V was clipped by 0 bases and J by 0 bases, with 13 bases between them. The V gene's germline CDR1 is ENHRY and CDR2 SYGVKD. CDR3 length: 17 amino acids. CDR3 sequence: CAISESSPDASTDTQYF. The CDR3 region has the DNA TGTGCCATCAGTGAGTCGAGTCCGGATGCAAGCACAGATACGCAGTATTTT.

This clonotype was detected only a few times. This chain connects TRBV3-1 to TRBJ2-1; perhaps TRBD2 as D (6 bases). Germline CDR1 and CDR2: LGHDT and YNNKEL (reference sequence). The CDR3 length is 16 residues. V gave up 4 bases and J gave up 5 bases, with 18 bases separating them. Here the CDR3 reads CASSRNSGTGDNEQFF. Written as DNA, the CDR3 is TGTGCCAGCAGCCGGAACTCCGGGACTGGAGACAATGAGCAGTTCTTC.

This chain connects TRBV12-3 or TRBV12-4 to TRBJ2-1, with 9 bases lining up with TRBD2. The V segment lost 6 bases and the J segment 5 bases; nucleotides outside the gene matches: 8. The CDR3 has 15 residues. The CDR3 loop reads CASRYSGLANNEQFF. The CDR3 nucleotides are TGTGCCAGCAGGTACTCGGGACTAGCCAACAATGAGCAGTTCTTC.

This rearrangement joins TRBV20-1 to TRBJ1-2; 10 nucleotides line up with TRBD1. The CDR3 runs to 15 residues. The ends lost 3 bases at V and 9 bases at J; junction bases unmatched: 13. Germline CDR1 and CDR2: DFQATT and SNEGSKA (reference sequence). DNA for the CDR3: TGCAGTGCTAGTCGCTTGGGACAGGGGAGTCGAAGCTACACCTTC. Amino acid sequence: CSASRLGQGSRSYTF.

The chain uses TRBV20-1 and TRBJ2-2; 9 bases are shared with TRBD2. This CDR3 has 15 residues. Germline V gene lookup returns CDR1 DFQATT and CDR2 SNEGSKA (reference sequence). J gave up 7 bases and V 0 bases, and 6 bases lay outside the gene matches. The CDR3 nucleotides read TGCAGTGCTAGAGAACCTAGCGGGACTGACGGGGAGCTGTTTTTT. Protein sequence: CSAREPSGTDGELFF.

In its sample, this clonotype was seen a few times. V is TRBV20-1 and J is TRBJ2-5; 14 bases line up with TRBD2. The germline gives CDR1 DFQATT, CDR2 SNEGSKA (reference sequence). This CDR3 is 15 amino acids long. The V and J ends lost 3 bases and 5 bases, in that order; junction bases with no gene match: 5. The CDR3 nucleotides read TGCAGTGCTAGCCCGAGACTAGCGGGAGGGGAGACCCAGTACTTC. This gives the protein CSASPRLAGGETQYF.

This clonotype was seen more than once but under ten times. The chain's CDR3 is CSAPLERSGRASYNEQFF. The CDR3 DNA reads as TGCAGTGCCCCACTTGAGAGGAGCGGGAGGGCCTCCTACAATGAGCAGTTCTTC. The gene calls are TRBV20-1 and TRBJ2-1; 10 bases agree with TRBD2. This CDR3 contains 18 residues. Germline CDR1 and CDR2: DFQATT and SNEGSKA (reference sequence). With 6 bases clipped from V and 0 bases from J, the junction kept 14 bases outside the gene matches.

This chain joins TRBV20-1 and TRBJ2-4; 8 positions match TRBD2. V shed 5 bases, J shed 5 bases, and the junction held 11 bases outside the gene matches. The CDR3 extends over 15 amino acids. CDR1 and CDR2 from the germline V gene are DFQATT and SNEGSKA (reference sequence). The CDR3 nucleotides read TGCAGTGCTGTCGATATTAGCGGGGAGGAAAACATTCAGTACTTC. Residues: CSAVDISGEENIQYF.

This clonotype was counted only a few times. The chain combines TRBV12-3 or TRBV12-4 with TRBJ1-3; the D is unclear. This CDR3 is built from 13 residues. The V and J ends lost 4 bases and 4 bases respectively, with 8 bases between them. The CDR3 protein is CASSSQHGNTIYF. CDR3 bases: TGTGCCAGCAGTTCCCAACACGGAAACACCATATATTTT.

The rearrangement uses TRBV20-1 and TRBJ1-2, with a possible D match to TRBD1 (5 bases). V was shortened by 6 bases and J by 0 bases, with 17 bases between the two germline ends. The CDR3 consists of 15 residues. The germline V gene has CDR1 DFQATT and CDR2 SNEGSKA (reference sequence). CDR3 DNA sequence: TGCAGTGCACAAACTGGGGGGGGTGCTAACTATGGCTACACCTTC. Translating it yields CSAQTGGGANYGYTF.

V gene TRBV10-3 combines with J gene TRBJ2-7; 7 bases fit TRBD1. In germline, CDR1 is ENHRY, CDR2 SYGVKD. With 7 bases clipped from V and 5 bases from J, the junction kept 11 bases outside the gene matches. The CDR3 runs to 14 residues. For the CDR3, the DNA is TGTGCCATCAATACCCGGGACAGTAGCCACGAGCAGTACTTC. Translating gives CAINTRDSSHEQYF.

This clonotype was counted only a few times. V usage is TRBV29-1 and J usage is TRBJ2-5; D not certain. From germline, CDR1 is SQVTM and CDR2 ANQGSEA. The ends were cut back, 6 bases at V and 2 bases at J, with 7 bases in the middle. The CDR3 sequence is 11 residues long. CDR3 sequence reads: CSVTIQETQYF. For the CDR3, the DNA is TGCAGCGTAACGATTCAAGAGACCCAGTACTTC.

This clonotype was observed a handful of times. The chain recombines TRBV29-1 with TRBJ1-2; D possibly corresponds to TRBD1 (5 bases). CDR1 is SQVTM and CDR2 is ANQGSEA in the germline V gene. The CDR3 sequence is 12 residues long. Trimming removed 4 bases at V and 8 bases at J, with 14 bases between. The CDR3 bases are TGCAGCGTTGTTGGGGGGGAAGGAGGCTACACCTTC. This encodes CSVVGGEGGYTF.

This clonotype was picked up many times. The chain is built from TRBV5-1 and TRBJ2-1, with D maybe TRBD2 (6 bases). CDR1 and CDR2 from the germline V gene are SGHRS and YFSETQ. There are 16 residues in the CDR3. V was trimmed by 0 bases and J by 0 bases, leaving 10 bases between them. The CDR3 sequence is CASSLGGASSYNEQFF. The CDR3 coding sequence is TGCGCCAGCAGCTTGGGCGGGGCGAGCTCCTACAATGAGCAGTTCTTC.

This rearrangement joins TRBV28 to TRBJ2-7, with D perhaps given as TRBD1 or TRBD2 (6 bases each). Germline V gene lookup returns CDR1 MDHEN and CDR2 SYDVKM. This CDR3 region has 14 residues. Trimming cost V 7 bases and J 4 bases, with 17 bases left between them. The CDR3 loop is CASKGGTGRYEQYF. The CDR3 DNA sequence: TGTGCCAGCAAGGGAGGTACAGGGCGGTACGAGCAGTACTTC.

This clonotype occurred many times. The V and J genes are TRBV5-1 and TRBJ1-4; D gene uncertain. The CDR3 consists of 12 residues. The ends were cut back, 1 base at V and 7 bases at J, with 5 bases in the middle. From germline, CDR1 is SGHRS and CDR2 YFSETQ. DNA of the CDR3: TGCGCCAGCAGCTTGCGGGGTGAAAAACTGTTTTTT. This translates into CASSLRGEKLFF.

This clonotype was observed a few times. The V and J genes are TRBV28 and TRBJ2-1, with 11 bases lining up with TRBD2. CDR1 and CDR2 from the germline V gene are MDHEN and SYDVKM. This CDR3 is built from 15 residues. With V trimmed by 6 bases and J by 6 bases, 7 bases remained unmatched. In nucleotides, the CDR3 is TGTGCCAGCAGAGTTAGCGGGAGGGCCGTCAATGAGCAGTTCTTC. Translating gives CASRVSGRAVNEQFF. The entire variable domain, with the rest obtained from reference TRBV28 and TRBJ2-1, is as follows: DVKVTQSSRYLVKRTGEKVFLECVQDMDHENMFWYRQDPGLGLRLIYFSYDVKMKEKGDIPEGYSVSREKKERFSLILESASTNQTSMYLCASRVSGRAVNEQFFGPGTRLTVL.

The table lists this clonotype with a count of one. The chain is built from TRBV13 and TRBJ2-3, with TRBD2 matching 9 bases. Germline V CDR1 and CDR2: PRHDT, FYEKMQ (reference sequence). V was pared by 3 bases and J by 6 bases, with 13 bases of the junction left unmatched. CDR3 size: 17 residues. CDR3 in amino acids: CASSFGMIAGVQDTQYF. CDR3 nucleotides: TGTGCCAGCAGCTTCGGCATGATAGCGGGAGTCCAGGATACGCAGTATTTT. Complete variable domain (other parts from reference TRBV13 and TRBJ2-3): AAGVIQSPRHLIKEKRETATLKCYPIPRHDTVYWYQQGPGQDPQFLISFYEKMQSDKGSIPDRFSAQQFSDYHSELNMSSLELGDSALYFCASSFGMIAGVQDTQYFGPGTRLTVL.

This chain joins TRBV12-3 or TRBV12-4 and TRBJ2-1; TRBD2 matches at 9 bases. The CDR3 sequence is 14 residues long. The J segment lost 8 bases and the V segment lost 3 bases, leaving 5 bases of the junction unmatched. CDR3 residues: CASSFRGRAHEQFF. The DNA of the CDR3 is TGTGCCAGCAGTTTCCGCGGGAGGGCCCATGAGCAGTTCTTC.

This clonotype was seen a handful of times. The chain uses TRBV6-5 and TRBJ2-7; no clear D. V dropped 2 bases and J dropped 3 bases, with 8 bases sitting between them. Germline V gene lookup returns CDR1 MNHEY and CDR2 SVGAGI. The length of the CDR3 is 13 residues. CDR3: CASSYTRGYEQYF. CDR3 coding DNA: TGTGCCAGCAGTTACACTCGAGGCTACGAGCAGTACTTC.

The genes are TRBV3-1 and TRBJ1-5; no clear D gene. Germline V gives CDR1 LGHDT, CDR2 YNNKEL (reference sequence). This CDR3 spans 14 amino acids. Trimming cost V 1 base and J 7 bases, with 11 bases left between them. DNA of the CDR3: TGTGCCAGCAGCCAAGGGTGGGAGGGCCAGCCCCAGCATTTT. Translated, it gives CASSQGWEGQPQHF.

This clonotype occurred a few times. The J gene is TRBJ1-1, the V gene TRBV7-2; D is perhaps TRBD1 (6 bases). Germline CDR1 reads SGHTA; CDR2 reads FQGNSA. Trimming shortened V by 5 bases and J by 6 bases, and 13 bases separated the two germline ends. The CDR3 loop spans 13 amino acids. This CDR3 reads CASSTQGWAEAFF. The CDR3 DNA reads TGTGCCAGCAGCACACAGGGATGGGCTGAAGCTTTCTTT. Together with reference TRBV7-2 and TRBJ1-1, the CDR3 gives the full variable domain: GAGVSQSPSNKVTEKGKDVELRCDPISGHTALYWYRQSLGQGLEFLIYFQGNSAPDKSGLPSDRFSAERTGGSVSTLTIQRTQQEDSAVYLCASSTQGWAEAFFGQGTRLTVV.

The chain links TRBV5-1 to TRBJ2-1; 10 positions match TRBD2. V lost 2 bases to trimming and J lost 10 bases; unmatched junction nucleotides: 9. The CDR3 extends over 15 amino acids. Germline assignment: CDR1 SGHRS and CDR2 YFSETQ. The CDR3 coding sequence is TGCGCCAGCAGCTTCGGACTAGCGGCCAGCTGGGAGCAGTTCTTC. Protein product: CASSFGLAASWEQFF.

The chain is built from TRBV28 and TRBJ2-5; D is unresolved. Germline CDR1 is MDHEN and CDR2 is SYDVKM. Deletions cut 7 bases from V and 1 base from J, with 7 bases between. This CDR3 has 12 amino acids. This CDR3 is CASIDFQETQYF. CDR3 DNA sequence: TGTGCCAGCATTGACTTCCAAGAGACCCAGTACTTC.

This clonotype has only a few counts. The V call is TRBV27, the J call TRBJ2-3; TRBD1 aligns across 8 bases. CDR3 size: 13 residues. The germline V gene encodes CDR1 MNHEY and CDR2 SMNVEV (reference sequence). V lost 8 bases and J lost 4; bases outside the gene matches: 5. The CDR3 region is CASRDRGPDTQYF. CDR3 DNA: TGTGCCAGCCGTGACAGGGGTCCAGATACGCAGTATTTT.